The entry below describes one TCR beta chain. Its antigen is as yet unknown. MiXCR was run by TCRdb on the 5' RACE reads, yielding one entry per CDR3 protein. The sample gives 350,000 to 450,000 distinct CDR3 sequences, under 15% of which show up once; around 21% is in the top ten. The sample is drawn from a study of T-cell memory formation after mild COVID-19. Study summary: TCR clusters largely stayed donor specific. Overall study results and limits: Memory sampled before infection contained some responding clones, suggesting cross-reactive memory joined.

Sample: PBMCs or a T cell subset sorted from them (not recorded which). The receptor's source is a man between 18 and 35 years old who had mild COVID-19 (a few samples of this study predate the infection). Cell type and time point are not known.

The DNA for the CDR3 is TGTGCCAGCAGTCCCAGCGGGCAAGACGAGCAGTACTTC. This encodes CASSPSGQDEQYF. This sequence joins TRBV6-2 or TRBV6-3 and TRBJ2-7, with D possibly being TRBD2 (6 bases). V lost 5 bases, J lost 5 bases, and 13 bases lay in between. Per germline, CDR1 MNHEY and CDR2 SVGEGT. This CDR3 has 13 amino acids.